The T cell receptor beta chain under discussion was sequenced for a study of control samples from healthy donors and cancer patients. The CDR3 runs to 13 residues. Looked up from germline, CDR1 is GTSNPN and CDR2 is SVGIG (reference sequence). Trimming at V came to 8 bases and at J to 0 bases, leaving 0 bases not matched to a gene. Assay used: immunoSEQ multiplex PCR; TCRdb lists only in-frame clones, some missing. The table has some 15,000 clones, around 87% seen once; the top ten hold roughly 12%. The source material was PBMCs. V gene TRBV30 combines with J gene TRBJ2-5; 13 nucleotides line up with TRBD2. The sequence was obtained from a woman aged 65 to 85 with colorectal cancer. The CDR3 DNA sequence: TGTGCCGGGACTAGCGGGAACCAAGAGACCCAGTACTTC. Translated: CAGTSGNQETQYF.